The present TCR beta chain was sequenced within a study of shared clonotypes between healthy human individuals. The overall study: Serving as donors were two women and a few men, whose ages spanned 18 to 49.

Terminally differentiated effector memory CD45RA+ cells were left out of the naive CD8 fraction, which was CD45RO-negative and positively selected for CCR7. Using immunoSEQ multiplex PCR, the repertoire was profiled, and TCRdb retains in-frame clones only, with some absent. Of about 2.1 million clones in the sample, around 93% were seen once. The CDR3 spans 15 residues. The V gene's germline CDR1 is LGHNA and CDR2 YNFKEQ. Trimming removed 1 base from V and 4 bases from J, with 12 bases in between. The sample was naive CD8+ T cells from PBMCs. The genes are TRBV4-2 and TRBJ2-3, with D unresolved. The clonotype comes from a man between 18 and 35 years old in good health. Some clones in this sample may be carry-over from other donors' samples. The CDR3 protein is CASSQADRFADTQYF. Written as DNA, the CDR3 is TGTGCCAGCAGCCAAGCAGATCGTTTTGCAGATACGCAGTATTTT.